These T cell receptor beta chains were read from a single sample in a study of blood T cell repertoires in COVID-19. Assay used: immunoSEQ multiplex PCR; TCRdb lists only in-frame clones, some missing. Here the sample spans tens of thousands of clones, around 88% being singletons. The sample taken for sequencing was peripheral blood. The source is a man aged 65 to 79 with active or convalescent COVID-19. The CDR3 runs from the conserved cysteine through the conserved F or W. Each record gives: D gene, CDR3 length, clone size, J gene, V gene, CDR3 protein, CDR3 DNA. The D gene is left open where the match is weak. Rows may omit the clone size; those that give it use once, few, many or a size class.

D: .
length: 12
size: .
J: TRBJ1-2
V: TRBV28
CDR3: CASSFAGDGYTF
DNA: TGTGCCAGCAGTTTCGCGGGGGATGGCTACACCTTC

D: .
length: 16
size: .
J: TRBJ1-4
V: TRBV5-1
CDR3: CASSLWELATNEKLFF
DNA: TGCGCCAGCAGCCTATGGGAGCTAGCAACTAATGAAAAACTGTTTTTT

D: TRBD1
length: 15
size: .
J: TRBJ1-5
V: TRBV5-4
CDR3: CASSWDRDSNQPQHF
DNA: TGTGCCAGCAGCTGGGACAGGGATAGCAATCAGCCCCAGCATTTT

D: TRBD2
length: 15
size: .
J: TRBJ2-2
V: TRBV6-5
CDR3: CAAYHGGGGTGELFF
DNA: TGTGCCGCCTACCACGGCGGGGGTGGCACCGGGGAGCTGTTTTTT

D: TRBD1
length: 11
size: .
J: TRBJ1-1
V: TRBV28
CDR3: CARRKGAPAFF
DNA: TGTGCCCGCCGGAAGGGGGCCCCAGCTTTCTTT

D: TRBD1
length: 13
size: .
J: TRBJ1-2
V: TRBV6-5
CDR3: CASSVTGTYGYTF
DNA: TGTGCCAGCAGCGTGACAGGGACCTATGGCTACACCTTC

D: .
length: 17
size: .
J: TRBJ2-5
V: TRBV5-1
CDR3: CASSLVLGRADEETQYF
DNA: TGCGCCAGCAGCTTGGTACTTGGCAGGGCGGACGAAGAGACCCAGTACTTC

D: TRBD2
length: 15
size: .
J: TRBJ2-7
V: TRBV28
CDR3: CASITGGAGGNEQYF
DNA: TGTGCCAGCATTACTGGGGGGGCGGGAGGAAACGAGCAGTACTTC

D: TRBD1
length: 13
size: .
J: TRBJ2-5
V: TRBV29-1
CDR3: CSVEDRGRETQYF
DNA: TGCAGCGTTGAAGACAGGGGGCGGGAGACCCAGTACTTC

D: TRBD2
length: 14
size: .
J: TRBJ2-1
V: TRBV10-3
CDR3: CAIVPSGVYNEQFF
DNA: TGTGCCATCGTACCTAGCGGGGTCTACAATGAGCAGTTCTTC

D: .
length: 14
size: once
J: TRBJ1-5
V: TRBV28
CDR3: CASRLLDSGQPQHF
DNA: TGTGCCAGCAGACTCCTCGATTCGGGTCAGCCCCAGCATTTT

D: .
length: 12
size: .
J: TRBJ2-7
V: TRBV28
CDR3: CAAVEASGEQYF
DNA: TGTGCCGCGGTGGAGGCCTCGGGCGAGCAGTACTTC

D: .
length: 14
size: .
J: TRBJ1-3
V: TRBV10-3
CDR3: CAISDGASGNTIYF
DNA: TGTGCCATCAGTGATGGGGCCTCTGGAAACACCATATATTTT

D: .
length: 15
size: .
J: TRBJ1-2
V: TRBV5-8
CDR3: CASNPDITRNYGYTF
DNA: TGTGCCAGCAACCCGGACATCACCCGGAACTATGGCTACACCTTC

D: .
length: 15
size: .
J: TRBJ1-2
V: TRBV2
CDR3: CASSQTTGVNYGYTF
DNA: TGTGCCAGCAGTCAAACGACGGGAGTTAACTATGGCTACACCTTC

D: .
length: 12
size: .
J: TRBJ1-1
V: TRBV2
CDR3: CATGGETVEAFF
DNA: TGTGCCACGGGTGGCGAAACCGTTGAAGCTTTCTTT

D: .
length: 14
size: .
J: TRBJ1-3
V: TRBV15
CDR3: CATSRVGAGNTIYF
DNA: TGTGCCACCAGCAGAGTGGGAGCTGGAAACACCATATATTTT

D: TRBD1
length: 15
size: .
J: TRBJ1-5
V: TRBV23-1
CDR3: CASSQSGQGALPQHF
DNA: TGCGCCAGCAGTCAATCGGGACAGGGGGCGCTGCCCCAGCATTTT

D: .
length: 13
size: .
J: TRBJ1-2
V: TRBV28
CDR3: CASNDQDLYGYTF
DNA: TGTGCCAGCAACGACCAGGATCTCTATGGCTACACCTTC

D: .
length: 14
size: few
J: TRBJ1-2
V: TRBV18
CDR3: CASSPIRGGNGYTF
DNA: TGTGCCAGCTCACCAATCCGGGGAGGAAATGGCTACACCTTC

D: TRBD1
length: 13
size: .
J: TRBJ2-7
V: TRBV10-2
CDR3: CAARPGQGYEQYF
DNA: TGCGCCGCGAGACCGGGACAGGGCTACGAGCAGTACTTC

D: .
length: 12
size: .
J: TRBJ1-5
V: TRBV12-3/TRBV12-4
CDR3: CASSLQRGPQHF
DNA: TGTGCCAGCAGTCTACAACGAGGGCCCCAGCATTTT

D: TRBD2
length: 16
size: .
J: TRBJ2-1
V: TRBV7-2
CDR3: CASSLAGLAGVDEQFF
DNA: TGTGCCAGCAGCTTAGCCGGGCTAGCGGGAGTTGATGAGCAGTTCTTC

D: .
length: 15
size: .
J: TRBJ1-6
V: TRBV20-1
CDR3: CSASGSGANNSPLHF
DNA: TGCAGTGCTAGTGGTTCAGGTGCTAATAATTCACCCCTCCACTTT

D: TRBD2
length: 15
size: .
J: TRBJ2-1
V: TRBV6-6
CDR3: CASTDGPSGRNEQFF
DNA: TGTGCCAGCACCGACGGGCCTAGCGGGAGGAATGAGCAGTTCTTC

D: .
length: 14
size: few
J: TRBJ1-5
V: TRBV10-3
CDR3: CAISESEGNQPQHF
DNA: TGTGCCATCAGTGAGTCGGAGGGTAATCAGCCCCAGCATTTT

D: TRBD2
length: 17
size: .
J: TRBJ2-7
V: TRBV4-3
CDR3: CASSQEVRAGRTYEQYF
DNA: TGCGCCAGCAGCCAAGAAGTAAGAGCGGGGAGGACCTACGAGCAGTACTTC

D: TRBD1
length: 14
size: .
J: TRBJ1-4
V: TRBV2
CDR3: CASSEGQGVEKLFF
DNA: TGTGCCAGCAGTGAAGGACAGGGTGTTGAAAAACTGTTTTTT

D: .
length: 15
size: .
J: TRBJ1-5
V: TRBV20-1
CDR3: CSASTGIASNQPQHF
DNA: TGCAGTGCTAGTACGGGGATTGCGAGCAATCAGCCCCAGCATTTT

D: TRBD2
length: 18
size: .
J: TRBJ2-2
V: TRBV4-1
CDR3: CASSHSSGRILGTGELFF
DNA: TGCGCCAGCAGCCACTCTAGCGGGAGAATTTTGGGTACCGGGGAGCTGTTTTTT

D: .
length: 13
size: .
J: TRBJ2-3
V: TRBV27
CDR3: CASSLYGLPRQYF
DNA: TGTGCCAGCAGTTTATATGGACTGCCAAGGCAGTATTTT

D: .
length: 14
size: .
J: TRBJ2-7
V: TRBV21-1
CDR3: CASSTTGGSYEQYF
DNA: TGTGCCAGCAGCACTACAGGGGGAAGCTACGAGCAGTACTTC

D: TRBD1
length: 16
size: .
J: TRBJ1-5
V: TRBV28
CDR3: CASTGTGGYSNQPQHF
DNA: TGTGCCAGCACCGGGACAGGGGGCTATAGCAATCAGCCCCAGCATTTT

D: .
length: 15
size: .
J: TRBJ2-7
V: TRBV28
CDR3: CASSPTGYSSYEQYF
DNA: TGTGCCAGCAGCCCTACAGGGTACTCCTCCTACGAGCAGTACTTC

D: .
length: 16
size: .
J: TRBJ2-7
V: TRBV7-9
CDR3: CASSLMQGTAAYEQYF
DNA: TGTGCCAGCAGCTTAATGCAAGGAACTGCGGCGTACGAGCAGTACTTC

D: .
length: 13
size: few
J: TRBJ1-5
V: TRBV3-1/TRBV3-2
CDR3: CASSQDRVQPQHF
DNA: TGTGCCAGCAGCCAAGATCGCGTTCAGCCCCAGCATTTT

D: .
length: 15
size: once
J: TRBJ1-6
V: TRBV2
CDR3: CASSAFQGDNSPLHF
DNA: TGTGCCAGCAGTGCGTTTCAGGGTGATAATTCACCCCTCCACTTT

D: TRBD1
length: 13
size: .
J: TRBJ1-5
V: TRBV18
CDR3: CASSTGGNQPQHF
DNA: TGTGCCAGCTCGACAGGGGGTAATCAGCCCCAGCATTTT

D: .
length: 14
size: .
J: TRBJ1-2
V: TRBV28
CDR3: CASSLGQANYGYTF
DNA: TGTGCCAGCAGTTTGGGACAAGCGAACTATGGCTACACCTTC

D: .
length: 13
size: .
J: TRBJ2-1
V: TRBV19
CDR3: CASSIAGPTGQFF
DNA: TGTGCCAGTAGTATTGCCGGCCCCACGGGGCAGTTCTTC

D: TRBD1
length: 13
size: .
J: TRBJ2-2
V: TRBV7-2
CDR3: CASSRQGAGELFF
DNA: TGTGCCAGCAGCAGACAGGGGGCCGGGGAGCTGTTTTTT

D: .
length: 13
size: few
J: TRBJ1-1
V: TRBV5-1
CDR3: CASSLGMNTEAFF
DNA: TGCGCCAGCAGCTTGGGTATGAACACTGAAGCTTTCTTT

D: TRBD1
length: 15
size: .
J: TRBJ1-2
V: TRBV25-1
CDR3: CASSGRDRGVYGYTF
DNA: TGTGCCAGCAGTGGCCGGGACAGGGGTGTCTATGGCTACACCTTC

D: TRBD2
length: 16
size: .
J: TRBJ2-7
V: TRBV6-2/TRBV6-3
CDR3: CASSQGTSGKTYEQYF
DNA: TGTGCCAGCAGCCAAGGGACTAGCGGAAAGACCTACGAGCAGTACTTC

D: .
length: 14
size: .
J: TRBJ1-1
V: TRBV19
CDR3: CASTSGRVDTEAFF
DNA: .

D: TRBD2
length: 17
size: .
J: TRBJ2-5
V: TRBV6-1
CDR3: CASSEYPSGSLKETQYF
DNA: TGTGCCAGCAGTGAATATCCTAGCGGGAGTCTTAAGGAGACCCAGTACTTC

D: TRBD2
length: 15
size: .
J: TRBJ2-3
V: TRBV5-6
CDR3: CASSFATSGRDTQYF
DNA: TGTGCCAGCAGCTTTGCGACTAGCGGGAGGGATACGCAGTATTTT

D: .
length: 13
size: .
J: TRBJ2-7
V: TRBV20-1
CDR3: CSASGTGAYEQYF
DNA: TGCAGTGCTAGTGGAACGGGGGCCTACGAGCAGTACTTC

D: .
length: 15
size: .
J: TRBJ1-3
V: TRBV13
CDR3: CASSLAAGSRNTIYF
DNA: TGTGCCAGCAGCTTAGCGGCAGGTTCGAGAAACACCATATATTTT

D: .
length: 14
size: once
J: TRBJ2-7
V: TRBV5-1
CDR3: CASSLETGRDEQYF
DNA: TGCGCCAGCAGCTTGGAGACAGGACGAGACGAGCAGTACTTC

D: .
length: 15
size: .
J: TRBJ1-3
V: TRBV7-9
CDR3: CASSLARGTGNTIYF
DNA: TGTGCCAGCAGCTTAGCGCGGGGAACTGGAAACACCATATATTTT

D: TRBD1
length: 16
size: .
J: TRBJ1-4
V: TRBV27
CDR3: CASSNRTGGYNEKLFF
DNA: TGTGCCAGCAGTAACCGGACAGGGGGCTATAATGAAAAACTGTTTTTT

D: TRBD2
length: 18
size: .
J: TRBJ2-2
V: TRBV7-3
CDR3: CASSPRLAGGRITGELFF
DNA: TGTGCCAGCAGCCCGAGACTAGCGGGAGGTCGTATCACCGGGGAGCTGTTTTTT

D: .
length: 11
size: .
J: TRBJ2-7
V: TRBV14
CDR3: CASSQDSEQYF
DNA: TGTGCCAGCAGCCAAGACTCCGAGCAGTACTTC

D: .
length: 12
size: once
J: TRBJ2-1
V: TRBV24-1
CDR3: CATSEVANEQFF
DNA: TGTGCCACCAGTGAGGTAGCCAATGAGCAGTTCTTC

D: TRBD2
length: 17
size: .
J: TRBJ2-1
V: TRBV6-2/TRBV6-3
CDR3: CASSQGTSGRAYNEQFF
DNA: TGTGCCAGCAGTCAAGGGACTAGCGGGAGGGCTTACAATGAGCAGTTCTTC

D: TRBD1
length: 19
size: .
J: TRBJ1-2
V: TRBV4-2
CDR3: CASSQDPIVPGQGYYGYTF
DNA: TGTGCCAGCAGCCAAGACCCAATTGTGCCGGGACAGGGTTACTATGGCTACACCTTC